This T cell receptor (beta chain) is drawn from a study of Graves' ophthalmopathy and Graves' hyperthyroidism. Study-level information: If no ophthalmopathy appeared within 18 months of follow-up, hyperthyroidism was termed stable.

Germline CDR1 MGHRA, CDR2 YSYEKL. The CDR3 spans 13 residues. Trimming removed 0 bases at V and 8 bases at J, with 11 bases between. This clonotype came up many times. Beta-chain TCR CDR3 regions were amplified from RNA transcripts. HTBI-primed first-round RT-PCR preceded second-round multiplex PCR. TCRdb processed the multiplex PCR reads anew with MiXCR; each CDR3 protein has one entry. The sample lists about 500,000 distinct CDR3 sequences, about 35% occurring once. The study recruited hyperthyroidism patients aged 18 to 65 who were newly diagnosed, under 2 months' duration. Uncontrolled infections, other autoimmune diseases, pregnancy or lactation barred patients from enrollment. Clinicians made diagnoses from clinical symptoms, serum thyroxine, TRAb, thyroid ultrasound and orbital computed tomography.

The receptor's source is an adult man with Graves' hyperthyroidism. Sequencing was carried out using peripheral blood or thyroid tissue (not recorded which). The rearrangement joins TRBV4-1 to TRBJ2-7; D is unresolved. The CDR3 is CASSQDGVWKQYF. In nucleotides, the CDR3 is TGCGCCAGCAGCCAAGATGGGGTCTGGAAGCAGTACTTC.